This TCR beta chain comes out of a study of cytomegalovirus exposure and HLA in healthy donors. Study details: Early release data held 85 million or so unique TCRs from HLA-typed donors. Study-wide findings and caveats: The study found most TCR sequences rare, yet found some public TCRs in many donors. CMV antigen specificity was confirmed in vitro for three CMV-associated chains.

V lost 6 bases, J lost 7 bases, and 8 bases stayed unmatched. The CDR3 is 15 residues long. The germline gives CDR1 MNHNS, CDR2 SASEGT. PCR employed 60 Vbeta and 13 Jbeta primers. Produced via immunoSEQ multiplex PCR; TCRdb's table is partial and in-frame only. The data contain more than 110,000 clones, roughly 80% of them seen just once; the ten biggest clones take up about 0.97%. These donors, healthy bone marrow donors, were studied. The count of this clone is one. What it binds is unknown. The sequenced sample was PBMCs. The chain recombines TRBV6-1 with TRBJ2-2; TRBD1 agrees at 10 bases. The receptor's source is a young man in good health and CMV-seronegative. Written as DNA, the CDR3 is TGTGCCAGCAGGCGACAGGGGGCGTCGGACGGGGAGCTGTTTTTT. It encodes CASRRQGASDGELFF.